The clone carrying this T cell receptor (beta chain) was recorded once. The authors' processing: Nucleated cell number was recorded as an estimate derived from reference gene primer amplification. TCRdb's copy holds only in-frame clones and misses some; the assay was immunoSEQ multiplex PCR. V and J calls and clone size are copied from that table; D and trimming were computed from the DNA. Of about 140,000 clones in the sample, approximately 80% were seen once. These data belong to a study of blood T cell repertoires in COVID-19. On the study more broadly: The United States, Italy and Spain supplied acute and convalescent COVID-19 samples.

The CDR3 extends over 13 amino acids. V lost 4 bases, J lost 5 bases, and 10 bases lay in between. CDR1 and CDR2 from the germline V gene are SGHNT and YYREEE (reference sequence). The rearrangement links TRBV5-4 to TRBJ2-1; tentatively, D is TRBD2 (5 bases). This clonotype was obtained from an older woman with acute or convalescent COVID-19. The sample was peripheral blood. The CDR3 reads CASSLGSDNEQFF. DNA for the CDR3: TGTGCCAGCAGCCTAGGGAGCGACAATGAGCAGTTCTTC.